This entry lists 8 T cell receptor beta chains sequenced from one sample in a study of response to subunit inactivated influenza vaccine. TCRdb itself ran the RT-PCR reads through MiXCR, one entry per CDR3 protein. Among under 550,000 distinct CDR3 sequences listed, about 8% were seen once. The input for sequencing was PBMCs from blood, taken less than 25 months after vaccination. These receptors all come from a man aged 50-75 years who received an inactivated influenza vaccine.

As to this clonotype: This may arise from a read error, as a much more abundant clone is one base away. This chain connects TRBV28 to TRBJ2-3, with a possible D match to TRBD2 (5 bases). The CDR3 length is 15 residues. Germline V gene sequence: CDR1 MDHEN, CDR2 SYDVKM. Trimming cost V 3 bases and J 1 base, with 11 bases left between them. In DNA, the CDR3 is TGTGCCAGCAGTTTCACACTAGACCGCACAGATACGCAGTATTTT. Translating gives CASSFTLDRTDTQYF.

This clonotype was seen more than once but under ten times. The chain employs TRBV20-1 and TRBJ1-5; tentatively, D is TRBD1 (6 bases). Looked up from germline, CDR1 is DFQATT and CDR2 is SNEGSKA (reference sequence). The CDR3 consists of 13 residues. Trimming shortened V by 6 bases and J by 1 base, and 10 bases separated the two germline ends. CDR3 in amino acids: CSAPTGSNQPQHF. Written as DNA, the CDR3 is TGCAGTGCCCCAACAGGGAGCAATCAGCCCCAGCATTTT.

In its sample, this clonotype was seen a few times. This rearrangement joins TRBV6-5 to TRBJ1-6; D gene ambiguous. This CDR3 has 12 amino acids. The germline gives CDR1 MNHEY, CDR2 SVGAGI. CDR3 coding DNA: TGTGCGCCGAGGTCGGTCAATTCACCCCTCCACTTT. Its protein is CAPRSVNSPLHF.

This clonotype was detected a few times. This chain joins TRBV2 and TRBJ2-1; D might be TRBD1 (7 bases). V gave up 7 bases and J gave up 8 bases, with 21 bases separating them. CDR3 length: 15 residues. The germline V gene has CDR1 SNHLY and CDR2 FYNNEI. As DNA, the CDR3 is TGTGCCAGCATGCGGCGCAGGGGGGTCGCGGATGAGCAGTTCTTC. Its translation is CASMRRRGVADEQFF.

This clonotype has more than one count but fewer than ten. V usage is TRBV19 and J usage is TRBJ2-5; D is undetermined. V was cut by 7 bases and J by 5 bases, with 14 bases left in between. The germline V gene encodes CDR1 LNHDA and CDR2 SQIVND (reference sequence). The length of the CDR3 is 13 residues. The CDR3 sequence is CASTGVGRETQYF. The DNA of the CDR3 is TGTGCCAGTACCGGAGTCGGCCGGGAGACCCAGTACTTC.

This clonotype was seen a handful of times. Here the CDR3 DNA reads TGCAGCGTTGAGCAAATGTACGGACAAGAGACCCAGTACTTC. This gives the protein CSVEQMYGQETQYF. The chain recombines TRBV29-1 with TRBJ2-5; no firm D call. CDR3 length: 14 amino acids. Germline CDR1 and CDR2: SQVTM and ANQGSEA. V was pared by 3 bases and J by 2 bases, with 13 bases between. The full variable domain, in which reference TRBV29-1 and TRBJ2-5 provide the parts outside the CDR3, is SAVISQKPSRDICQRGTSLTIQCQVDSQVTMMFWYRQQPGQSLTLIATANQGSEATYESGFVIDKFPISRPNLTFSTLTVSNMSPEDSSIYLCSVEQMYGQETQYFGPGTRLLVL.

This clonotype was counted at least ten times. The genes are TRBV9 and TRBJ2-7; D might be TRBD1 or TRBD2, each matching 5 bases. This CDR3 has 14 amino acids. Germline loops: CDR1 SGDLS, CDR2 YYNGEE. V was clipped by 3 bases and J by 3 bases, with 13 bases between them. The CDR3 is CASSGTGRDYEQYF. CDR3 nucleotides: TGTGCCAGCAGCGGGACGGGACGGGACTACGAGCAGTACTTC. The entire variable domain, with the rest obtained from reference TRBV9 and TRBJ2-7, is as follows: DSGVTQTPKHLITATGQRVTLRCSPRSGDLSVYWYQQSLDQGLQFLIQYYNGEERAKGNILERFSAQQFPDLHSELNLSSLELGDSALYFCASSGTGRDYEQYFGPGTRLTVT.

This clonotype was counted only a few times. This CDR3 is CASSSPGWGEETQYF. Written as DNA, the CDR3 is TGCGCCAGCAGCTCCCCGGGGTGGGGGGAAGAGACCCAGTACTTC. V is TRBV4-1 and J is TRBJ2-5, with D perhaps TRBD2 (6 bases). With 5 bases removed from V and 3 bases from J, the gap between germline ends came to 16 bases. The germline V gene encodes CDR1 MGHRA and CDR2 YSYEKL. The CDR3 extends over 15 amino acids.